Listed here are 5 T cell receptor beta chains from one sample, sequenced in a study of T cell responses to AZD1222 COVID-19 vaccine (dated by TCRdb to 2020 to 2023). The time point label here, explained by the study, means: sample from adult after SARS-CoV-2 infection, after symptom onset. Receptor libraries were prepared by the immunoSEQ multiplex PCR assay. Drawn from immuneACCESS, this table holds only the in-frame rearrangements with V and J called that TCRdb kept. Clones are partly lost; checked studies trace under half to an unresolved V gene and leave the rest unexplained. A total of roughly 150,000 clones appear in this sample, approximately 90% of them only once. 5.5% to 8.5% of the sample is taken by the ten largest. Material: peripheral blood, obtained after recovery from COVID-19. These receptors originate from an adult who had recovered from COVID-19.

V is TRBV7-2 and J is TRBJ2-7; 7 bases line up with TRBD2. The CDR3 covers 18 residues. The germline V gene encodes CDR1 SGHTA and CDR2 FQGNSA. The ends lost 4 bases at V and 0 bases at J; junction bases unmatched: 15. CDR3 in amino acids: CASSWSGGRPSYSYEQYF. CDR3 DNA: TGTGCCAGCAGCTGGTCTGGCGGGAGACCATCCTACTCCTACGAGCAGTACTTC.

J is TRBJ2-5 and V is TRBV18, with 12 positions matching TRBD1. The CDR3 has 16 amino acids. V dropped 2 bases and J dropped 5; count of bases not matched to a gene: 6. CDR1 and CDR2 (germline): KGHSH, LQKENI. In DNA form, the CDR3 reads TGTGCCAGCTCACCATCTGGGACAGGGGGCCGGGAGACCCAGTACTTC. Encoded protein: CASSPSGTGGRETQYF. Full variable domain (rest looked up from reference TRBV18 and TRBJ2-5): NAGVMQNPRHLVRRRGQEARLRCSPMKGHSHVYWYRQLPEEGLKFMVYLQKENIIDESGMPKERFSAEFPKEGPSILRIQQVVRGDSAAYFCASSPSGTGGRETQYFGPGTRLLVL.

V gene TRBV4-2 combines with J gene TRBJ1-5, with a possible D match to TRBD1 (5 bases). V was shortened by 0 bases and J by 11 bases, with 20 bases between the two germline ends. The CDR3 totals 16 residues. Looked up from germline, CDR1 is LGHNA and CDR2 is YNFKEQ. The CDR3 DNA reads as TGTGCCAGCAGCCAAGATCCGGGGACGGCGGCGGGAGCCCAGCATTTT. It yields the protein CASSQDPGTAAGAQHF.

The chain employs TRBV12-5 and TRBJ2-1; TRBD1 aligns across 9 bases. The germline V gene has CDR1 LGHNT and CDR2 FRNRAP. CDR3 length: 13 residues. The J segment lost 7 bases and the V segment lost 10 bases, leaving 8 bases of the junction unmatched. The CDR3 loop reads CATGTGRRNEQFF. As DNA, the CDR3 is TGTGCTACCGGGACAGGGCGTAGAAATGAGCAGTTCTTC.

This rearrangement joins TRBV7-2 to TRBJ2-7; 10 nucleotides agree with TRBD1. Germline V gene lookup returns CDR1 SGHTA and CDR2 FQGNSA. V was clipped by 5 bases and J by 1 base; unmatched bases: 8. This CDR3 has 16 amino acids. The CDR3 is CASSSYPGQGSYEQYF. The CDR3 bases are TGTGCCAGCAGCAGCTACCCGGGACAGGGGTCCTACGAGCAGTACTTC.